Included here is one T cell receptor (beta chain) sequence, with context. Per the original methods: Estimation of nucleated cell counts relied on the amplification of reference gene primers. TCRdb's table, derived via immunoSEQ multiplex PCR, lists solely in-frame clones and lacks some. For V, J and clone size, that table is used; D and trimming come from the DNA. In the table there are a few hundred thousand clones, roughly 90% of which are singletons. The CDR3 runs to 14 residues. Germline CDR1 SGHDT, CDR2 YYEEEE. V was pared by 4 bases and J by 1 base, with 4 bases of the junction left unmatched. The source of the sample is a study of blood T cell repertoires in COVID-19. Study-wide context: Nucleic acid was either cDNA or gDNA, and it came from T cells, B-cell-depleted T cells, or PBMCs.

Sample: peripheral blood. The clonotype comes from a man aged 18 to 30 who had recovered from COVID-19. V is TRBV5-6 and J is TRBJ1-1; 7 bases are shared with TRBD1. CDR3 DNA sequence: TGTGCCAGCAGCAGGGGACAGCCGAACACTGAAGCTTTCTTT. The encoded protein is CASSRGQPNTEAFF.